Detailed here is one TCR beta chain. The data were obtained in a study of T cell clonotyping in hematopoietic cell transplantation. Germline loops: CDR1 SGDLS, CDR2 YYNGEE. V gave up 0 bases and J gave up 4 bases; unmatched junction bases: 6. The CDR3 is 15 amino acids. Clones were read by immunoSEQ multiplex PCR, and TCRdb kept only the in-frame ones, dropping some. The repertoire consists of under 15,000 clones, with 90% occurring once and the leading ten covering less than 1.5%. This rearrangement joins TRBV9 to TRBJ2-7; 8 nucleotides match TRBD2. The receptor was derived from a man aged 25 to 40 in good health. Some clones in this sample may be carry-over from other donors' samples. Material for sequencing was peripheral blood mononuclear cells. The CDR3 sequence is CASSVDGTRTYEQYF. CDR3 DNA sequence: TGTGCCAGCAGCGTAGACGGGACTAGAACGTACGAGCAGTACTTC.